A single sample is the source of the 31 T cell receptor beta chains below, sequenced in a study of long-term antiretroviral therapy in people with HIV. Sequencing relied on immunoSEQ assay v3.0, run at survey level. Sequencing used immunoSEQ multiplex PCR; TCRdb keeps in-frame clones, though not all of them. The top ten hold 12% of the sample, which has around 21,000 clones, 81% seen once. The sample consisted of unsorted PBMCs, taken 0.1 years before starting antiretroviral therapy. These receptors came from a man in his forties or fifties with HIV.

The chain has TRBV28 and TRBJ2-6; 10 nucleotides match TRBD2. The length of the CDR3 is 17 residues. Germline V lookup: CDR1 MDHEN, CDR2 SYDVKM. Unmatched junction bases numbered 1, after V lost 2 bases and J lost 0 bases. As DNA, the CDR3 is TGTGCCAGCAGTTTAGCTAGCGGGGGCTCTGGGGCCAACGTCCTGACTTTC. This sequence encodes CASSLASGGSGANVLTF.

The chain has TRBV21-1 and TRBJ2-7; the table's D call TRBD1 went unverified against the DNA. TRBV21-1 constitutes a pseudogene. The CDR3 sequence is 15 residues long. The CDR3 DNA reads TGTGCCAGCAGCCTTGGAAAGGGGCTCGTCGACGAGCAGTACTTC. Its translation is CASSLGKGLVDEQYF.

The V and J genes are TRBV4-1 and TRBJ2-1, with 13 positions matching TRBD2. Germline CDR1 reads MGHRA; CDR2 reads YSYEKL. The CDR3 is 18 residues long. V was pared by 1 base and J by 4 bases, with 7 bases of the junction left unmatched. The CDR3 nucleotides read TGCGCCAGCAGCCAAGTATCCGGACTAGCGGGGGTTTACAATGAGCAGTTCTTC. It yields the protein CASSQVSGLAGVYNEQFF.

This clone occurred once. The chain couples TRBV28 to TRBJ1-3; the D is unclear. Trimming cost V 7 bases and J 0 bases, with 4 bases left between them. CDR3 length: 12 amino acids. Germline CDR1 is MDHEN and CDR2 is SYDVKM. In nucleotides, the CDR3 is TGTGCCAGCACCACCTCTGGAAACACCATATATTTT. Translation: CASTTSGNTIYF.

The table lists this clone with a few counts. The genes are TRBV7-2 and TRBJ1-5; D possibly corresponds to TRBD1 (5 bases). Germline CDR1 and CDR2: SGHTA and FQGNSA. This CDR3 is built from 16 residues. V was clipped by 5 bases and J by 0 bases, with 14 bases between them. The CDR3 is CASSPGTTHSNQPQHF. Written as DNA, the CDR3 is TGTGCCAGCAGCCCCGGGACTACCCATAGCAATCAGCCCCAGCATTTT. Looking up the rest from reference TRBV7-2 and TRBJ1-5 gives the full variable domain: GAGVSQSPSNKVTEKGKDVELRCDPISGHTALYWYRQSLGQGLEFLIYFQGNSAPDKSGLPSDRFSAERTGGSVSTLTIQRTQQEDSAVYLCASSPGTTHSNQPQHFGDGTRLSIL.

The chain combines TRBV6-5 with TRBJ2-2, with 9 bases lining up with TRBD2. V gave up 4 bases and J gave up 3 bases; unmatched junction bases: 6. The CDR3 totals 16 residues. Germline loops: CDR1 MNHEY, CDR2 SVGAGI. The DNA of the CDR3 is TGTGCCAGCAGTTCGGGGCTAGCGGGGTACACCGGGGAGCTGTTTTTT. Amino acid sequence: CASSSGLAGYTGELFF.

The chain couples TRBV28 to TRBJ1-1, with D perhaps TRBD1 (6 bases). V gave up 8 bases and J gave up 1 base, with 14 bases separating them. The V gene's germline CDR1 is MDHEN and CDR2 SYDVKM. The CDR3 covers 14 residues. The CDR3 coding sequence is TGTGCCAGCGACCCACAGGGCCGGAACACTGAAGCTTTCTTT. Residues: CASDPQGRNTEAFF.

The sample holds a few counts of this clone. The V call is TRBV7-2, the J call TRBJ2-7; 12 bases align to TRBD2. The V and J ends lost 5 bases and 0 bases, in that order; junction bases with no gene match: 5. This CDR3 has 16 amino acids. CDR1 and CDR2 from the germline V gene are SGHTA and FQGNSA. This chain's CDR3 is CASSPGTSGPSYEQYF. The DNA for the CDR3 is TGTGCCAGCAGCCCCGGGACTAGCGGGCCCTCCTACGAGCAGTACTTC.

This sequence joins TRBV21-1 and TRBJ2-5. TRBV21-1 counts as a pseudogene. This CDR3 comprises 10 residues. The CDR3 nucleotides read TGTGCCAGCAGCAGTGTGACCCAGTACTTC. Amino acids: CASSSVTQYF.

The chain has TRBV7-8 and TRBJ1-4; no clear D. The CDR3 contains 15 residues. CDR1 is SGHVS and CDR2 is FQNEAQ in the germline V gene. Trimming left V 0 bases short and J 7 bases short, with 12 bases between. CDR3 residues: CASSLAAHGGEKLFF. CDR3 sequence (DNA): TGTGCCAGCAGCTTAGCGGCCCATGGAGGTGAAAAACTGTTTTTT.

This clone appeared once. The chain employs TRBV28 and TRBJ2-7; no clear D. V shed 0 bases and J shed 7 bases, with 10 bases lying between them. The CDR3 is made up of 13 amino acids. The germline gives CDR1 MDHEN, CDR2 SYDVKM. Here the CDR3 reads CASSLWLRAEQYF. CDR3 DNA sequence: TGTGCCAGCAGTTTATGGTTAAGGGCTGAGCAGTACTTC. Based on the CDR3 plus reference TRBV28 and TRBJ2-7, the full variable domain is DVKVTQSSRYLVKRTGEKVFLECVQDMDHENMFWYRQDPGLGLRLIYFSYDVKMKEKGDIPEGYSVSREKKERFSLILESASTNQTSMYLCASSLWLRAEQYFGPGTRLTVT.

This clone counts as medium-sized. The rearrangement links TRBV19 to TRBJ1-3, with D uncertain. The CDR3 runs to 15 residues. V was trimmed by 3 bases and J by 0 bases, leaving 9 bases between them. Germline V gene sequence: CDR1 LNHDA, CDR2 SQIVND (reference sequence). The DNA of the CDR3 is TGTGCCAGTAGTATTGGACTGAACTCTGGAAACACCATATATTTT. Residues: CASSIGLNSGNTIYF.

In this sample, this clone turned up once. The chain has TRBV5-1 and TRBJ2-1; 9 bases match TRBD1. Germline V gives CDR1 SGHRS, CDR2 YFSETQ. With 4 bases clipped from V and 6 bases from J, the junction kept 5 bases outside the gene matches. The CDR3 is 14 amino acids. The CDR3 DNA follows: TGCGCCAGCAGCCTGCGACAGGGGGGCAATGAGCAGTTCTTC. It specifies CASSLRQGGNEQFF. Full variable domain (outside the CDR3, taken from reference TRBV5-1 and TRBJ2-1): KAGVTQTPRYLIKTRGQQVTLSCSPISGHRSVSWYQQTPGQGLQFLFEYFSETQRNKGNFPGRFSGRQFSNSRSEMNVSTLELGDSALYLCASSLRQGGNEQFFGPGTRLTVL.

The gene calls are TRBV7-3 and TRBJ2-7; 8 nucleotides align to TRBD1. Germline lookup yields CDR1 SGHTA and CDR2 FQGTGA. This CDR3 comprises 15 residues. V shed 0 bases and J 5 bases; nucleotides not matched to a gene: 6. This CDR3 is CASSLTAGTGNEQYF. In nucleotides, the CDR3 is TGTGCCAGCAGCTTAACAGCCGGGACAGGAAACGAGCAGTACTTC.

V usage is TRBV7-6 and J usage is TRBJ2-7; TRBD2 is a possible D gene (5 bases). CDR1 and CDR2 (germline): SGHVS, FNYEAQ. V was clipped by 2 bases and J by 3 bases, with 5 bases between them. The CDR3 length is 12 residues. CDR3 protein: CASSLSGYEQYF. The CDR3 DNA reads as TGTGCCAGCAGCTTAAGCGGCTACGAGCAGTACTTC.

This rearrangement joins TRBV7-9 to TRBJ1-1; 9 bases line up with TRBD1. CDR1 SEHNR and CDR2 FQNEAQ come from the germline V gene (reference sequence). This CDR3 is 14 amino acids long. Trimming at V came to 2 bases and at J to 7 bases, leaving 5 bases not matched to a gene. CDR3: CASSLRGQGGEAFF. For the CDR3, the DNA is TGTGCCAGCAGCTTACGGGGACAGGGTGGTGAAGCTTTCTTT.

The chain combines TRBV4-3 with TRBJ1-6, with D unresolved. V was pared by 0 bases and J by 2 bases, with 5 bases between. This CDR3 is 15 amino acids long. CDR1 is LGHNA, CDR2 YSLEER, per germline. CDR3 amino acids: CASSQESTYNSPLHF. The CDR3, as DNA: TGCGCCAGCAGCCAAGAATCAACCTATAATTCACCCCTCCACTTT.

The chain uses TRBV7-2 and TRBJ1-5; weak D call: TRBD1 (6 bases). CDR1 SGHTA and CDR2 FQGNSA come from the germline V gene. Trimming removed 5 bases from V and 1 base from J, with 9 bases in between. CDR3 length: 14 residues. The CDR3 sequence is CASSRTVSNQPQHF. The CDR3 DNA reads as TGTGCCAGCAGCCGGACAGTGAGCAATCAGCCCCAGCATTTT.

The genes are TRBV28 and TRBJ2-3; D gene uncertain. V was cut by 1 base and J by 2 bases, with 4 bases left in between. The CDR3 length is 13 residues. The V gene's germline CDR1 is MDHEN and CDR2 SYDVKM. The CDR3 is CASSLLHTDTQYF. The CDR3 region has the DNA TGTGCCAGCAGTTTATTACACACAGATACGCAGTATTTT.

This clone was counted between two and nine times. In DNA form, the CDR3 reads TGTGCCAGCAGCCCCCGCCGACGACAGGGGGTATTAGCATCCTACGAGCAGTACTTC. Its protein is CASSPRRRQGVLASYEQYF. This rearrangement joins TRBV21-1 to TRBJ2-7; the table's D gene call, TRBD1, was not cross checked with the DNA. TRBV21-1 is a recognized pseudogene. The CDR3 sequence is 19 residues long.

The CDR3 coding sequence is TGTGCCAGCAGCTTACAGGGGGGGATAACCGGGGAGCTGTTTTTT. This gives the protein CASSLQGGITGELFF. The V and J genes are TRBV7-3 and TRBJ2-2, with D perhaps TRBD1 or TRBD2 (7 bases each). The V and J ends lost 2 bases and 5 bases respectively, with 12 bases between them. The CDR3 consists of 15 residues. Germline assignment: CDR1 SGHTA and CDR2 FQGTGA.

The V gene is TRBV7-9, the J gene TRBJ2-5, with TRBD1 matching over 8 bases. This CDR3 is 15 amino acids long. With V trimmed by 5 bases and J by 5 bases, 10 bases remained unmatched. Per the germline V gene, CDR1 is SEHNR and CDR2 is FQNEAQ (reference sequence). The CDR3 region has the DNA TGTGCCAGCAGCCCCGGACAGGGAATGGGGGAGACCCAGTACTTC. It specifies CASSPGQGMGETQYF.

This clone is a singleton in its sample. CDR3 sequence (DNA): TGTGCCAGCAGTACCCGGACTAGCGGCCCTGCAGATACGCAGTATTTT. This translates into CASSTRTSGPADTQYF. The J gene is TRBJ2-3, the V gene TRBV25-1; 10 nucleotides agree with TRBD2. The CDR3 sequence is 16 residues long. From germline, CDR1 is MGHDK and CDR2 SYGVNS. V shed 5 bases and J 4 bases; nucleotides not matched to a gene: 9.

The chain carries TRBV5-5 and TRBJ1-5, with a possible D match to TRBD1 (6 bases). Germline V gene lookup returns CDR1 SGHKS and CDR2 YYEKEE (reference sequence). The CDR3 runs 15 residues. The V end was cut by 3 bases, the J end by 3 bases, with 13 bases between. The DNA of the CDR3 is TGTGCCAGCAGCTCACAGGGCAGAGACAATCAGCCCCAGCATTTT. Protein: CASSSQGRDNQPQHF.

The chain has TRBV7-2 and TRBJ2-2; D not certain. The CDR3 is 15 residues long. V lost 2 bases and J 5 bases, leaving 12 bases between the germline ends. Per germline, CDR1 SGHTA and CDR2 FQGNSA. CDR3 protein: CASSLYRPDTGELFF. Here the CDR3 DNA reads TGTGCCAGCAGCTTATATAGGCCTGATACCGGGGAGCTGTTTTTT.

The chain uses TRBV2 and TRBJ1-1, with 7 bases fitting TRBD1. The CDR3 has 13 amino acids. V gave up 11 bases and J gave up 5 bases; unmatched junction bases: 11. The germline V gene encodes CDR1 SNHLY and CDR2 FYNNEI. CDR3 nucleotide sequence: TGTGCCGGCACAACAGGGGCCGGGACTGAAGCTTTCTTT. Amino acids: CAGTTGAGTEAFF.

V usage is TRBV6-5 and J usage is TRBJ1-6; TRBD1 matches at 7 bases. J lost 5 bases, V lost 2 bases, and 3 bases had no gene match. Germline CDR1 MNHEY, CDR2 SVGAGI. The CDR3 has 15 residues. CDR3 protein: CASSYRQGHNSPLHF. CDR3 DNA: TGTGCCAGCAGTTACCGACAGGGCCATAATTCACCCCTCCACTTT.

The chain has TRBV7-2 and TRBJ2-2; the match to TRBD2 covers 11 bases. J was trimmed by 6 bases and V by 3 bases; bases with no gene match: 12. From germline, CDR1 is SGHTA and CDR2 FQGNSA. The CDR3 contains 18 residues. This CDR3 reads CASSFGGLAGGPSGELFF. CDR3 bases: TGTGCCAGCAGCTTCGGGGGCTTAGCGGGGGGGCCGTCCGGGGAGCTGTTTTTT.

V is TRBV28 and J is TRBJ2-3; D gene unclear. Germline loops: CDR1 MDHEN, CDR2 SYDVKM. V lost 10 bases and J 0 bases, leaving 11 bases between the germline ends. The length of the CDR3 is 13 residues. The CDR3 DNA reads TGTGCCACCTTCGGCGGCAGCACAGATACGCAGTATTTT. Its protein product is CATFGGSTDTQYF.

The rearrangement uses TRBV5-1 and TRBJ2-6; D is undetermined. The V end was cut by 0 bases, the J end by 4 bases, with 5 bases between. The germline CDR1 and CDR2 sequences are SGHRS and YFSETQ. The CDR3 is 14 residues long. The CDR3 loop reads CASSLEGGANVLTF. CDR3 sequence (DNA): TGCGCCAGCAGCTTGGAAGGAGGGGCCAACGTCCTGACTTTC. Variable domain in full (rest from reference TRBV5-1 and TRBJ2-6): KAGVTQTPRYLIKTRGQQVTLSCSPISGHRSVSWYQQTPGQGLQFLFEYFSETQRNKGNFPGRFSGRQFSNSRSEMNVSTLELGDSALYLCASSLEGGANVLTFGAGSRLTVL.

This sequence joins TRBV11-2 and TRBJ1-6; a weak D match, TRBD1 (5 bases). From germline, CDR1 is SGHAT and CDR2 FQNNGV. The V gene lost 1 base and the J gene lost 9 bases, with 13 bases spanning the gap. This CDR3 spans 15 amino acids. The DNA of the CDR3 is TGTGCCAGCAGCTTAGTCGGAGCGGGGGGTTCACCCCTCCACTTT. Amino acid sequence: CASSLVGAGGSPLHF.